This TCR beta chain stems from a study of T cell responses to AZD1222 COVID-19 vaccine. This CDR3 region has 11 residues. The germline V and J ends were trimmed by 6 bases and 5 bases, with 8 bases remaining between them. Germline CDR1 and CDR2: SNHLY and FYNNEI. Repertoires were generated with immunoSEQ multiplex PCR, while TCRdb's copy carries only in-frame clones and drops some. This table holds some 110,000 clones, 80% to 85% found once. A remark on this clone: No antigen is known for it.

The study, taken as a whole, reports: Epitopes outside B.1.351 and B.1.1.7 mutated regions reportedly drew nearly half of spike TCRs. Baseline seropositives among AZD1222 recipients totaled only six or seven. Sampling that yielded the repertoires occurred only after the peak T cell response.

The clonotype was recovered from an adult in good health. The chain uses TRBV2 and TRBJ2-7; D uncertain. Sequenced material: peripheral blood, taken on day 0 of AZD1222 vaccination. CDR3 amino acids: CASRGYHEQYF. The CDR3 DNA is TGTGCCAGCAGGGGTTACCACGAGCAGTACTTC.